These 18 T cell receptor beta chains originate from one sample sequenced in a study of Graves' ophthalmopathy and Graves' hyperthyroidism. Amplifying from RNA transcripts, the study obtained TCR beta CDR3 regions. Second-round multiplex PCR came after a first-round RT-PCR that employed HTBI primers. MiXCR, applied by TCRdb to the multiplex PCR reads, yields one record per CDR3 protein. The table shows hundreds of thousands of distinct CDR3 sequences, with approximately 22% occurring only once. Sequencing used peripheral blood. These receptor sequences come from a young woman with stable Graves' hyperthyroidism. Some clones in this sample may be carry-over from other donors' samples.

The chain employs TRBV3-1 and TRBJ1-1; D remains unclear. Trimming stripped 7 bases from V and 5 bases from J, with 17 bases between. This CDR3 is 14 amino acids long. Germline V lookup: CDR1 LGHDT, CDR2 YNNKEL (reference sequence). The CDR3 protein is CASNRATGGTEAFF. For the CDR3, the DNA is TGTGCCAGCAACCGAGCAACCGGTGGGACTGAAGCTTTCTTT.

This clonotype was detected many times. V gene TRBV9 combines with J gene TRBJ1-1; D is ambiguous. The V gene's germline CDR1 is SGDLS and CDR2 YYNGEE. V lost 3 bases and J lost 7, with 13 bases in between. CDR3 length: 13 residues. The CDR3 DNA follows: TGTGCCAGCAGCGAGAGCTGGGCTAATGAAGCTTTCTTT. Its translation is CASSESWANEAFF.

V is TRBV6-1 and J is TRBJ2-5; D may be TRBD2 (6 bases). From germline, CDR1 is MNHNS and CDR2 SASEGT. The CDR3 consists of 14 residues. The V end was cut by 7 bases, the J end by 4 bases, with 16 bases between. The CDR3 DNA reads as TGTGCCAGCACTCAGAGGCGGACTACAGAGACCCAGTACTTC. It yields the protein CASTQRRTTETQYF.

This clonotype occurred a few times. The chain couples TRBV2 to TRBJ2-5; the D gene could be TRBD1 or TRBD2 (5 bases each). V lost 4 bases to trimming and J lost 2 bases, with 14 bases between them. This CDR3 contains 15 residues. The germline CDR1 and CDR2 sequences are SNHLY and FYNNEI. CDR3 DNA sequence: TGTGCCAGCAGTGTCGGGGCGACAAAGCAAGAGACCCAGTACTTC. Its translation: CASSVGATKQETQYF.

The chain uses TRBV10-3 and TRBJ2-7; 9 bases fit TRBD1. TRBJ2-5 explains the end of the DNA better; the J call may be wrong. Germline CDR1 reads ENHRY; CDR2 reads SYGVKD. CDR3 length: 12 amino acids. The CDR3 spells CASGDRVETQYF. The DNA of the CDR3 is TGTGCCTCCGGGGACAGGGTTGAGACCCAGTACTTC.

This clonotype has more than one count but fewer than ten. The chain has TRBV29-1 and TRBJ2-2; possibly TRBD1 for D (6 bases). The CDR3 has 12 residues. V lost 5 bases and J 3 bases, leaving 7 bases between the germline ends. Germline loops: CDR1 SQVTM, CDR2 ANQGSEA. The CDR3 coding sequence is TGCAGCGTTAAGGGGGACACCGGGGAGCTGTTTTTT. Amino acid sequence: CSVKGDTGELFF.

This chain joins TRBV28 and TRBJ1-5; the D is unclear. CDR3 size: 13 residues. V gave up 7 bases and J gave up 7 bases, with 14 bases separating them. From germline, CDR1 is MDHEN and CDR2 SYDVKM. CDR3 sequence reads: CASTQIGRQPQHF. DNA for the CDR3: TGTGCCAGCACCCAGATCGGGAGGCAGCCCCAGCATTTT.

This clonotype was observed many times. The J gene is TRBJ2-7, the V gene TRBV20-1, with 7 bases that match TRBD1. Germline V CDR1 and CDR2: DFQATT, SNEGSKA (reference sequence). Unmatched junction bases numbered 13, after V lost 5 bases and J lost 6 bases. The CDR3 totals 14 residues. The CDR3 coding sequence is TGCAGTGCTCCTCCTCCCAGACAGGGCGGCGAGCAGTACTTC. This encodes CSAPPPRQGGEQYF.

This clonotype was found once. This chain links TRBV6-1 with TRBJ2-7, with TRBD1 matching over 8 bases. This CDR3 has 15 residues. The V segment lost 6 bases and the J segment 1 base; nucleotides outside the gene matches: 8. From germline, CDR1 is MNHNS and CDR2 SASEGT. CDR3 in amino acids: CASRGQAQMSYEQYF. CDR3 nucleotides: TGTGCCAGCAGGGGACAGGCCCAGATGTCCTACGAGCAGTACTTC.

The chain carries TRBV10-3 and TRBJ2-7, with 7 bases matching TRBD1. The CDR3 contains 16 residues. Germline V CDR1 and CDR2: ENHRY, SYGVKD. V trimming: 7 bases; J trimming: 0 bases; junction bases outside the gene matches: 12. CDR3 in amino acids: CAITPSGAGGSYEQYF. In DNA form, the CDR3 reads TGTGCCATCACTCCGTCTGGGGCAGGGGGCTCCTACGAGCAGTACTTC.

The chain is built from TRBV12-3 or TRBV12-4 and TRBJ1-5; D ambiguous. The germline V and J ends were trimmed by 7 bases and 4 bases, with 11 bases remaining between them. The CDR3 is 13 residues long. CDR3 loop: CASTVQQNQPQHF. CDR3 nucleotides: TGTGCCAGCACCGTTCAACAGAATCAGCCCCAGCATTTT.

Many counts were recorded for this clonotype. Mismatch with germline at one junction end may stem from a read error. Here the CDR3 reads CSARLARRTDYEQYF. As DNA, the CDR3 is TGCAGTGCCCGACTAGCGAGAAGAACTGACTACGAACAGTACTTC. The chain employs TRBV20-1 and TRBJ2-7, with TRBD2 identical over 8 bases. The CDR3 is made up of 15 amino acids. Germline assignment: CDR1 DFQATT and CDR2 SNEGSKA (reference sequence).

This clonotype has just a few counts. The rearrangement joins TRBV4-2 to TRBJ1-2; D possibly corresponds to TRBD1 (5 bases). CDR1 LGHNA and CDR2 YNFKEQ come from the germline V gene. This CDR3 has 15 amino acids. V gave up 2 bases and J gave up 2 bases, with 12 bases separating them. The CDR3 region is CASSQRQTTNYGYTF. The CDR3 DNA reads as TGTGCCAGCAGCCAAAGACAGACCACCAACTATGGCTACACCTTC.

The rearrangement uses TRBV6-5 and TRBJ2-7; the D gene is possibly TRBD2 (6 bases). This CDR3 region has 14 residues. V dropped 5 bases and J dropped 2 bases, with 13 bases sitting between them. Germline V gene data show CDR1 as MNHEY and CDR2 as SVGAGI. The CDR3 here is CASSTRLGPYEQYF. The CDR3 DNA reads as TGTGCCAGCAGTACCCGACTAGGGCCCTACGAGCAGTACTTC.

This clonotype has a count of ten or more. The J gene is TRBJ2-5, the V gene TRBV28, with D possibly called TRBD1 or TRBD2 (6 bases each). Trimming took off 1 base at V and 2 bases at J, with 8 bases between the two ends. This CDR3 has 14 amino acids. The germline V gene has CDR1 MDHEN and CDR2 SYDVKM. The DNA of the CDR3 is TGTGCCAGCAGTTTATCGGGGGCTCAAGAGACCCAGTACTTC. This sequence encodes CASSLSGAQETQYF.

This clonotype was observed at least ten times. The rearrangement links TRBV7-2 to TRBJ1-2; D perhaps matches TRBD1 (6 bases). The V end was cut by 5 bases, the J end by 0 bases, with 13 bases between. Germline V lookup: CDR1 SGHTA, CDR2 FQGNSA. This CDR3 region has 15 residues. The CDR3 sequence: CASSNRQDSNYGYTF. The CDR3, as DNA: TGTGCCAGCAGCAACCGACAGGATTCTAACTATGGCTACACCTTC.

This clonotype was detected many times. The genes are TRBV14 and TRBJ1-6; 7 bases line up with TRBD1. The CDR3 runs to 15 residues. Germline-derived CDR1 and CDR2 are SGHDN and FVKESK. The V segment lost 6 bases and the J segment 9 bases; nucleotides outside the gene matches: 11. The CDR3: CASRATGTGFSPLHF. CDR3 nucleotides: TGTGCCAGCAGGGCGACAGGGACGGGGTTTTCACCCCTCCACTTT.

J is TRBJ1-5 and V is TRBV18; unclear D gene. The CDR3 length is 17 residues. Germline CDR1 KGHSH, CDR2 LQKENI. The germline V and J ends were trimmed by 4 bases and 0 bases, with 16 bases remaining between them. Written as DNA, the CDR3 is TGTGCCAGCTCACAATGGCCCCAAGGCTATAGCAATCAGCCCCAGCATTTT. Translation gives CASSQWPQGYSNQPQHF.